Listed here are 21 T cell receptor beta chains from one sample, sequenced in a study of response to subunit inactivated influenza vaccine. TCRdb independently ran MiXCR on the RT-PCR reads; one entry per CDR3 protein. This table holds 650,000 to 800,000 distinct CDR3 sequences, roughly 14% found once. Sequenced here: PBMCs from blood, sampled 14 days before vaccination. Every receptor here comes from a man over 45 who received an inactivated influenza vaccine.

The chain has TRBV6-6 and TRBJ2-1; unclear D gene. The germline V gene has CDR1 MNHNY and CDR2 SVGAGI (reference sequence). The CDR3 has 12 residues. Trimming stripped 1 base from V and 7 bases from J, with 5 bases between. CDR3 coding DNA: TGTGCCAGCAGTTACTATGCGAATGAGCAGTTCTTC. This gives the protein CASSYYANEQFF.

There are a few counts of this clonotype. The V gene is TRBV4-1, the J gene TRBJ2-7; D gene uncertain. CDR1 and CDR2 from the germline V gene are MGHRA and YSYEKL. The CDR3 has 13 amino acids. The V end lost 0 bases, the J end lost 3 bases, and 6 bases lay between the germline ends. CDR3 sequence (DNA): TGCGCCAGCAGCCAAGATTCGATCTACGAGCAGTACTTC. Protein sequence: CASSQDSIYEQYF.

The genes are TRBV12-3 or TRBV12-4 and TRBJ2-1; 12 nucleotides align to TRBD2. V gave up 7 bases and J gave up 5 bases; unmatched junction bases: 9. CDR3 length equals 16 residues. The CDR3 region has the DNA TGTGCCAGCAATTCCCCTAGCGGGGGGGGTCACAATGAGCAGTTCTTC. This gives the protein CASNSPSGGGHNEQFF.

This clonotype was found a few times. The chain combines TRBV20-1 with TRBJ1-6, with D maybe TRBD1 (5 bases). Germline CDR1 DFQATT, CDR2 SNEGSKA (reference sequence). CDR3 length equals 13 residues. Trimming pared 3 bases from V and 7 bases from J, leaving 10 bases between. Here the CDR3 reads CSARGTGNSPLHF. In DNA form, the CDR3 reads TGCAGTGCTAGGGGGACGGGCAATTCACCCCTCCACTTT.

This clonotype was counted between two and nine times. The chain has TRBV28 and TRBJ2-2; TRBD2 agrees at 10 bases. Germline assignment: CDR1 MDHEN and CDR2 SYDVKM. V shed 4 bases and J 4 bases; nucleotides not matched to a gene: 9. The CDR3 has 17 amino acids. The CDR3 nucleotides read TGTGCCAGCAGTTACCCGACTAGCGGGTTTAGCACCGGGGAGCTGTTTTTT. Residues: CASSYPTSGFSTGELFF.

This chain uses TRBV15 with TRBJ1-3; no clear D gene. CDR3 length: 15 amino acids. With 1 base removed from V and 1 base from J, the gap between germline ends came to 8 bases. Germline V gives CDR1 LNHNV, CDR2 YYDKDF (reference sequence). CDR3 DNA: TGTGCCACCAGCAGAGCGATAAGTTCTGGAAACACCATATATTTT. It specifies CATSRAISSGNTIYF.

This clonotype turned up a few times. This chain connects TRBV20-1 to TRBJ1-1; 10 nucleotides line up with TRBD1. Germline CDR1 DFQATT, CDR2 SNEGSKA (reference sequence). The CDR3 contains 14 residues. J lost 5 bases, V lost 3 bases, and 6 bases had no gene match. The CDR3 is CSARRRTGGTEAFF. The CDR3 DNA reads TGCAGTGCTAGGAGGAGGACAGGGGGTACTGAAGCTTTCTTT.

This chain links TRBV4-3 with TRBJ2-3, with D possibly matching TRBD2 (6 bases). Germline V gene data show CDR1 as LGHNA and CDR2 as YSLEER. V was trimmed by 1 base and J by 2 bases, leaving 10 bases between them. CDR3 length: 15 residues. CDR3: CASSQGGGTTDTQYF. The CDR3, as DNA: TGCGCCAGCAGCCAAGGAGGAGGGACCACAGATACGCAGTATTTT.

This rearrangement joins TRBV20-1 to TRBJ2-7; TRBD1 agrees at 11 bases. Looked up from germline, CDR1 is DFQATT and CDR2 is SNEGSKA (reference sequence). The CDR3 totals 13 residues. The ends lost 7 bases at V and 4 bases at J; junction bases unmatched: 6. The CDR3 DNA reads TGCAGTGTTACCGGGACAGGGGGGTACGAGCAGTACTTC. This translates into CSVTGTGGYEQYF.

This clonotype was counted at least ten times. The rearrangement uses TRBV10-3 and TRBJ2-1, with 10 bases that match TRBD1. J lost 9 bases, V lost 3 bases, and 14 bases had no gene match. The CDR3 sequence is 17 residues long. Germline V CDR1 and CDR2: ENHRY, SYGVKD. The CDR3 region is CAISDLVVGQGHGEQFF. As DNA, the CDR3 is TGTGCCATCAGTGACCTTGTTGTGGGACAGGGGCATGGTGAGCAGTTCTTC.

V gene TRBV29-1 combines with J gene TRBJ2-6, with D possibly being TRBD1 or TRBD2 (5 bases each). Germline loops: CDR1 SQVTM, CDR2 ANQGSEA. V lost 6 bases and J 0 bases, leaving 15 bases between the germline ends. This CDR3 comprises 16 residues. CDR3 region: CSVRGTSSSGANVLTF. As DNA, the CDR3 is TGCAGCGTAAGAGGGACCTCAAGCTCTGGGGCCAACGTCCTGACTTTC.

This clonotype was observed a few times. The chain is built from TRBV5-6 and TRBJ2-2; D uncertain. Between the trimmed V and J ends, which lost 3 bases and 5 bases, there was a span of 11 bases. CDR3 length: 14 amino acids. From germline, CDR1 is SGHDT and CDR2 YYEEEE. CDR3 sequence reads: CASSYIPLTGELFF. CDR3 coding DNA: TGTGCCAGCAGCTACATCCCCTTAACCGGGGAGCTGTTTTTT.

V gene TRBV18 combines with J gene TRBJ2-5, with 9 bases identical to TRBD2. This CDR3 is built from 14 residues. Trimming took 5 bases from V and 5 from J; bases not matched to a gene: 6. Looked up from germline, CDR1 is KGHSH and CDR2 is LQKENI. The CDR3 DNA reads TGTGCCAGCTCATCGGGACTAGCCCAGGAGACCCAGTACTTC. It codes for CASSSGLAQETQYF.

This clonotype was recorded at least ten times. A read error may produce the germline difference seen at one junction end. CDR3 nucleotide sequence: TGCGCCAGCAGCTTGGAGGTCACAGATACGCAGTATTTT. Translated: CASSLEVTDTQYF. The chain links TRBV7-6 to TRBJ2-3; weak D call: TRBD2 (5 bases). CDR3 length: 13 residues. Germline CDR1 and CDR2: SGHVS and FNYEAQ.

The chain employs TRBV7-8 and TRBJ1-6, with 9 bases that match TRBD1. The V and J ends lost 3 bases and 7 bases, in that order; junction bases with no gene match: 4. This CDR3 is built from 15 residues. Germline V gene data show CDR1 as SGHVS and CDR2 as FQNEAQ. CDR3 sequence: CASSFGTGRNSPLHF. The CDR3, as DNA: TGTGCCAGCAGCTTTGGGACAGGGAGAAATTCACCCCTCCACTTT.

J is TRBJ2-3 and V is TRBV27; tentative D call: TRBD2 (5 bases). Germline V CDR1 and CDR2: MNHEY, SMNVEV (reference sequence). V was shortened by 7 bases and J by 4 bases, with 15 bases between the two germline ends. This CDR3 has 14 amino acids. The DNA for the CDR3 is TGTGCCAGCACCCCGCGGGTTTCATCAGATACGCAGTATTTT. Protein product: CASTPRVSSDTQYF.

A few counts support this clonotype. J is TRBJ2-3 and V is TRBV4-1; 10 positions agree with TRBD1. V shed 1 base, J shed 4 bases, and the junction held 2 bases outside the gene matches. The CDR3 covers 15 residues. The germline V gene has CDR1 MGHRA and CDR2 YSYEKL. The CDR3 spells CASSQGQGAPDTQYF. DNA for the CDR3: TGCGCCAGCAGCCAAGGACAGGGGGCCCCAGATACGCAGTATTTT.

This sequence joins TRBV20-1 and TRBJ2-3; 8 nucleotides align to TRBD2. J was trimmed by 2 bases and V by 5 bases; bases with no gene match: 6. This CDR3 has 14 residues. Germline V gene lookup returns CDR1 DFQATT and CDR2 SNEGSKA (reference sequence). DNA of the CDR3: TGCAGTGCTCCCACTAGCGGAAACACAGATACGCAGTATTTT. Protein product: CSAPTSGNTDTQYF.

Many counts were recorded for this clonotype. This chain joins TRBV12-3 or TRBV12-4 and TRBJ1-2; D perhaps matches TRBD1 (6 bases). With 6 bases removed from V and 3 bases from J, the gap between germline ends came to 23 bases. The CDR3 has 17 amino acids. This chain's CDR3 is CASRRRGGGMDYYGYTF. CDR3 DNA sequence: TGTGCCAGCAGACGAAGGGGGGGCGGGATGGACTACTATGGCTACACCTTC.

This clonotype was counted a few times. The chain links TRBV10-3 to TRBJ2-3; the D is unclear. V shed 3 bases and J shed 0 bases, with 19 bases lying between them. Germline CDR1 reads ENHRY; CDR2 reads SYGVKD. The CDR3 covers 18 residues. CDR3 region: CAISERGPGTSSTDTQYF. The CDR3 region has the DNA TGTGCCATCAGTGAACGAGGACCCGGAACCAGTAGCACAGATACGCAGTATTTT.

This clonotype occurred many times. The chain joins TRBV5-1 to TRBJ2-3; D unresolved. With 4 bases removed from V and 0 bases from J, the gap between germline ends came to 9 bases. CDR3 length: 14 amino acids. Germline CDR1 is SGHRS and CDR2 is YFSETQ. CDR3 DNA sequence: TGCGCCAGCAGCCTTGGAATTAGCACAGATACGCAGTATTTT. Its protein is CASSLGISTDTQYF.